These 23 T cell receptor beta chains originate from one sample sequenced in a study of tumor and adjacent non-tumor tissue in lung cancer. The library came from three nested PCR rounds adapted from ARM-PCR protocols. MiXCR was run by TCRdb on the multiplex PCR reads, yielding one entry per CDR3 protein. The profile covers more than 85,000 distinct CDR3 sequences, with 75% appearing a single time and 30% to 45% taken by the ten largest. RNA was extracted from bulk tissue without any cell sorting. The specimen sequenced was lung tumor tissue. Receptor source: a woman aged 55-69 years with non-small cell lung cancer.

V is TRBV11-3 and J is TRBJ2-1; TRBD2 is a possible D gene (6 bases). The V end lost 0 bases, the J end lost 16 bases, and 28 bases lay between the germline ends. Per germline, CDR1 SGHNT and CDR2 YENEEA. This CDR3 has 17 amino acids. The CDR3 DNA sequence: TGTGCCAGCAGCTTAGAGTTGACTAGTGGGAGCCACAATGATGAATTCTTC. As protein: CASSLELTSGSHNDEFF.

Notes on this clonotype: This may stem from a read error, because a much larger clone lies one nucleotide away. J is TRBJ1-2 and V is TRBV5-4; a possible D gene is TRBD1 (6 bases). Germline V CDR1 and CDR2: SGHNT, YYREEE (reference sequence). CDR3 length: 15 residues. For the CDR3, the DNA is TGTGCCAGCAGCCAACAACAGGGAGGTAGCTATGGCTACAGCTTC. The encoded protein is CASSQQQGGSYGYSF.

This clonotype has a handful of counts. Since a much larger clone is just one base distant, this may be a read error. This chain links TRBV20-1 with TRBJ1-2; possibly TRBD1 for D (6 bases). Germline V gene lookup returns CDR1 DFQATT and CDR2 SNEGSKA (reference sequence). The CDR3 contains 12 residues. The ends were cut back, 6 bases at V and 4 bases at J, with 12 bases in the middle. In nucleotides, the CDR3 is TGCAGTGCGAGCAGGGGTAGCTATGGCTACACCTTC. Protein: CSASRGSYGYTF.

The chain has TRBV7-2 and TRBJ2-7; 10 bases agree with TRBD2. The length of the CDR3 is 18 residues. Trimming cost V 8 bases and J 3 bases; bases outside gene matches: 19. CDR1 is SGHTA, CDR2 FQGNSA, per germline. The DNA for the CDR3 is TGTGCCAGCGGTAAAAGAGCGGGAGGGCCTAAAGACTTCTACGAGCAGTACTTC. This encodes CASGKRAGGPKDFYEQYF.

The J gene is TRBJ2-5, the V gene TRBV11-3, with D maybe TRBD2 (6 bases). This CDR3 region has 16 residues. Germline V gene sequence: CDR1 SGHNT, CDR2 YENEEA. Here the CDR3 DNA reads TGTGTCGGCAGCTTAAGGCTGGGCCCAGGGAGGGAGACCCAGTACTTC. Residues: CVGSLRLGPGRETQYF.

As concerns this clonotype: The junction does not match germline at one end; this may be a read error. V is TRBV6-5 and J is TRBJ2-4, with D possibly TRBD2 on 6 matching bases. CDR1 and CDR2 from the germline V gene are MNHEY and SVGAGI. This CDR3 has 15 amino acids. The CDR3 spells CTSRLITSHKNIQYF. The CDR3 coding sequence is TGTACCAGCAGACTTATTACTAGCCACAAAAACATTCAGTACTTC.

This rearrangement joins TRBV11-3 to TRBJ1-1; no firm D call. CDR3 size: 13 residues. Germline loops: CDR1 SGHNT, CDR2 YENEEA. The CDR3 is CASWLKVNTEAFF. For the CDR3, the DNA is TGTGCTAGCTGGCTTAAGGTGAACACTGAAGCTTTCTTT.

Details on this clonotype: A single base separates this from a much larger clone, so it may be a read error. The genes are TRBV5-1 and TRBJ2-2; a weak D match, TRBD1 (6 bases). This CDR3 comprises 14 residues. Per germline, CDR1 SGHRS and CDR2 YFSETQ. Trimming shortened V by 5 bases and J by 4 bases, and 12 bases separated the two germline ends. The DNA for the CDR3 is TGCGCCAGCAGGTCTCAGGGGACCACCGGGGAGCTGTTTTTT. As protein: CASRSQGTTGELFF.

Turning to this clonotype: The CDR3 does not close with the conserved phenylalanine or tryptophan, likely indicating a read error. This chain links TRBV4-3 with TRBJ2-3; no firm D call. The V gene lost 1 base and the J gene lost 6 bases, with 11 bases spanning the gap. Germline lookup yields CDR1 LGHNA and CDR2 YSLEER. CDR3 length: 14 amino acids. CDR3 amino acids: CASSQVPASDTQYL. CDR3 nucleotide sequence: TGCGCCAGCAGCCAAGTCCCGGCGAGCGATACGCAGTATTTA.

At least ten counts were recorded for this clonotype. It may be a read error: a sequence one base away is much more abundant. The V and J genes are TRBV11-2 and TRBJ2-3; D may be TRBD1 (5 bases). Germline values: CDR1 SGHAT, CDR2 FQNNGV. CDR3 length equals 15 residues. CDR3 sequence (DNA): TGTGCCAGCAGCTTAGTGGAGAGAGAGACAGATACGCGGTATTTT. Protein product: CASSLVERETDTRYF. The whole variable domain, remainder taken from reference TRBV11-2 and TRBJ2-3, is EAGVAQSPRYKIIEKRQSVAFWCNPISGHATLYWYQQILGQGPKLLIQFQNNGVVDDSQLPKDRFSAERLKGVDSTLKIQPAKLEDSAVYLCASSLVERETDTRYFGPGTRLTVL.

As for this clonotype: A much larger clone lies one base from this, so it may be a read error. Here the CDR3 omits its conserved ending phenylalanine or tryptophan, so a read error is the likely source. CDR3 amino acids: CASTTQGTKNIQYL. The CDR3 region has the DNA TGTGCCAGTACTACCCAGGGTACCAAAAACATTCAGTACCTC. This chain uses TRBV6-2 or TRBV6-3 with TRBJ2-4, with D perhaps TRBD1 (5 bases). Germline assignment: CDR1 MNHEY and CDR2 SVGEGT. The CDR3 contains 14 residues. Deletions cut 9 bases from V and 2 bases from J, with 14 bases between.

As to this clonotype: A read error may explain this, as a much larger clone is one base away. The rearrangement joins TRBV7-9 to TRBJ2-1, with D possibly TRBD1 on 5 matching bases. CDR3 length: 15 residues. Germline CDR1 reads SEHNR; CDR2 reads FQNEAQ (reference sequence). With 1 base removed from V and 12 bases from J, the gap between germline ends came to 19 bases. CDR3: CASSLVSLTVGGQFF. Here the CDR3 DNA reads TGTGCCAGCAGCTTAGTGTCACTGACAGTGGGTGGGCAGTTCTTC.

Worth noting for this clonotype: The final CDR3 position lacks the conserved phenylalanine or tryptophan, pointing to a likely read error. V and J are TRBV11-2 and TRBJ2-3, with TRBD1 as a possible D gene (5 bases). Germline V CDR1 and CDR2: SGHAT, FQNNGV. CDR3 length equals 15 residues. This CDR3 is CASSATETDTDMQYI. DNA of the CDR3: TGTGCCAGCAGCGCCACCGAGACGGACACAGATATGCAGTATATT.

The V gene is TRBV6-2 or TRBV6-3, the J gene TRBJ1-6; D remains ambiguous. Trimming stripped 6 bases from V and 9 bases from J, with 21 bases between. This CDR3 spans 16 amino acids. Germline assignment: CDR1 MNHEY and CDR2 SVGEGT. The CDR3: CASSSNLLGTCSPLHF. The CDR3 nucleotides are TGTGCCAGCAGCTCAAACCTCCTCGGAACCTGTTCACCCCTCCACTTT.

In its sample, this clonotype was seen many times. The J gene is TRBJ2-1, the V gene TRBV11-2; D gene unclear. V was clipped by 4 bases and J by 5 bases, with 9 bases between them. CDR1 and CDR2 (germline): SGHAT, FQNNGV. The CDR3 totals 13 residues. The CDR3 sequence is CASSWSRNNEQFF. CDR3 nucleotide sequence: TGTGCCAGCAGCTGGTCCCGGAACAATGAGCAGTTCTTC.

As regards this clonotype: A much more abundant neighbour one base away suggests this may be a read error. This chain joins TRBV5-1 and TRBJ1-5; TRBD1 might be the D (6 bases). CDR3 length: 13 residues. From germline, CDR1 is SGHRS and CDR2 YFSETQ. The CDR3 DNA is TGCGCCAGCAGTAAGGGGGACAATCTGCCCCAGCATTTT. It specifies CASSKGDNLPQHF.

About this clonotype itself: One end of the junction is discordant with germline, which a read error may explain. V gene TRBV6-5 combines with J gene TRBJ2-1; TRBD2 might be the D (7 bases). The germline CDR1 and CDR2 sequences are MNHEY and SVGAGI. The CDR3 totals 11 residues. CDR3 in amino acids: CASWGGDEQFF. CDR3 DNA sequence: TGTGCCAGTTGGGGGGGCGATGAACAGTTCTTC.

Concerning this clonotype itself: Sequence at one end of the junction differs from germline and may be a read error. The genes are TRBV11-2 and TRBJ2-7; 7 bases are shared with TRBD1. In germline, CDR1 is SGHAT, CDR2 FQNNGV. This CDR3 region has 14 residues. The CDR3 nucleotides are TGTGCCGCCAGCTTATCCACCGGGACAGCCGAGCAATACTTC. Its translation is CAASLSTGTAEQYF.

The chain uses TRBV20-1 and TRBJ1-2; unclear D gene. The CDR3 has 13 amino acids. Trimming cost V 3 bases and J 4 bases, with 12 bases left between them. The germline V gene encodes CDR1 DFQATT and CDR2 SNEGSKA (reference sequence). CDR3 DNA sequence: TGCAGTGCTAGTGAGAGGAATGGCTATGGCTACACCTTC. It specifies CSASERNGYGYTF.

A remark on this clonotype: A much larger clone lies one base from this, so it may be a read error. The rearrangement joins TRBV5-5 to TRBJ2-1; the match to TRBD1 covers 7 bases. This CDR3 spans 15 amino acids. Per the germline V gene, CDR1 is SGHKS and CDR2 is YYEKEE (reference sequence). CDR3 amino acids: CANSFEGQSYNEQFF. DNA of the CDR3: TGTGCCAACAGCTTCGAGGGACAGTCCTACAATGAGCAGTTCTTC.

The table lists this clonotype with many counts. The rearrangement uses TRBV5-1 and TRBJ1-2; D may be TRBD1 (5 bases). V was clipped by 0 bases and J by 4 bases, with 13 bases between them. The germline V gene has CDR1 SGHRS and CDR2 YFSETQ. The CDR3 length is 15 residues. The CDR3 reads CASSLAPGTLYGYTF. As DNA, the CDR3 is TGCGCCAGCAGCTTGGCCCCGGGGACTCTCTATGGCTACACCTTC.

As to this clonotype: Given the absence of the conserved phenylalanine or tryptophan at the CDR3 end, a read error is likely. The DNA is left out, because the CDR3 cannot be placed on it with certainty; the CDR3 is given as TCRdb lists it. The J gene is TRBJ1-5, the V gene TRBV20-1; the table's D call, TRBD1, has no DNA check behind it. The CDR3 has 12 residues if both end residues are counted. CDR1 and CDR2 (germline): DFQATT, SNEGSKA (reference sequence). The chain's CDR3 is CSGQEGNQPQHC.

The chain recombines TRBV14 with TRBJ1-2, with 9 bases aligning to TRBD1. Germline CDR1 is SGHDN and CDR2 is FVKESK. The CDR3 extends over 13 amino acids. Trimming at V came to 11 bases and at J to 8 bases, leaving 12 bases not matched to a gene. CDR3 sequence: CAASTGTGNGYTF. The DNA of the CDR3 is TGTGCCGCCAGCACCGGGACAGGGAACGGCTACACCTTC. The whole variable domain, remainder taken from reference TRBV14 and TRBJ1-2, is EAGVTQFPSHSVIEKGQTVTLRCDPISGHDNLYWYRRVMGKEIKFLLHFVKESKQDESGMPNNRFLAERTGGTYSTLKVQPAELEDSGVYFCAASTGTGNGYTFGSGTRLTVV.